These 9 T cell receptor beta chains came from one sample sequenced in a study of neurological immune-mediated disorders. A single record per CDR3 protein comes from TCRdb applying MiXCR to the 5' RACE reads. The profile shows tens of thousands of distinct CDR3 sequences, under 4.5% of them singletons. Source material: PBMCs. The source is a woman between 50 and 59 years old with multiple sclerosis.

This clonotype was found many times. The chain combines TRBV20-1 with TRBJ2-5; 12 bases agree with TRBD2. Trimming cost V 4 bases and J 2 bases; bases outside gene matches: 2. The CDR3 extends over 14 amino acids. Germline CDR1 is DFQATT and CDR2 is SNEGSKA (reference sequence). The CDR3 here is CSATTSGGQETQYF. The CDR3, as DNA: TGCAGTGCTACGACTAGCGGGGGACAAGAGACCCAGTACTTC.

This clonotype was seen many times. This CDR3 is CASSFDSGEHQETQYF. The CDR3 nucleotides are TGTGCCAGCAGCTTCGATAGCGGAGAGCACCAAGAGACCCAGTACTTC. The rearrangement links TRBV9 to TRBJ2-5; tentatively, D is TRBD2 (6 bases). Trimming removed 4 bases at V and 0 bases at J, with 16 bases between. Germline CDR1 reads SGDLS; CDR2 reads YYNGEE. The CDR3 is made up of 16 amino acids.

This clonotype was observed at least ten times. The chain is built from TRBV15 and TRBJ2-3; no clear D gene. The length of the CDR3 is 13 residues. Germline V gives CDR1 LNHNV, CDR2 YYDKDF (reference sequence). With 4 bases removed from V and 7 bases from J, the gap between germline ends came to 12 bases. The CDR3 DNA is TGTGCCACCAGCATCGATAGGATCCATACGCAGTATTTT. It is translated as CATSIDRIHTQYF.

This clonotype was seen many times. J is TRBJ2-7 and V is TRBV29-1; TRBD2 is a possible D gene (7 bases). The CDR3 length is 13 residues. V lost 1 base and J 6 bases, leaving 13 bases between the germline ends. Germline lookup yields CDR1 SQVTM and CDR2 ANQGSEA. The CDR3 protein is CSVEGAGALEQYF. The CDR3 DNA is TGCAGCGTTGAAGGGGCGGGGGCGCTCGAGCAGTACTTC.

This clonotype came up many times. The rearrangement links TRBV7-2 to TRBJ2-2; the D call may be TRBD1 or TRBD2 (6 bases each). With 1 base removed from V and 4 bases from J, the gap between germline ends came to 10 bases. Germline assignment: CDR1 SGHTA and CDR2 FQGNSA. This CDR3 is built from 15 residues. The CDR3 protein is CASSLVEGVTGELFF. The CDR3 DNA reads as TGTGCCAGCAGCTTAGTGGAGGGGGTCACCGGGGAGCTGTTTTTT.

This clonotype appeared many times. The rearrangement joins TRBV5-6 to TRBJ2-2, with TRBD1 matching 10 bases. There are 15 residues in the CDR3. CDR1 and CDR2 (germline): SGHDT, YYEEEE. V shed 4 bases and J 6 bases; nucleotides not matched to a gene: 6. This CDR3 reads CASSATGTGAGELFF. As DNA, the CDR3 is TGTGCCAGCAGCGCCACCGGGACAGGGGCCGGGGAGCTGTTTTTT.

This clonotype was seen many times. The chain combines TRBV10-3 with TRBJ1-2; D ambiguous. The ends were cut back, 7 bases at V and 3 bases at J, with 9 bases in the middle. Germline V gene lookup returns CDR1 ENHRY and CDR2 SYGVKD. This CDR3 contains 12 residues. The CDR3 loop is CAITRGYYGYTF. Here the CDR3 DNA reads TGTGCCATCACCCGCGGATACTATGGCTACACCTTC.

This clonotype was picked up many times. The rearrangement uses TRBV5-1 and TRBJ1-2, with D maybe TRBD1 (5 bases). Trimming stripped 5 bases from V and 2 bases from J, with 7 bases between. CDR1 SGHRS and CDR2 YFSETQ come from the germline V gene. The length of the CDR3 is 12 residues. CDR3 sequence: CASSRTNYGYTF. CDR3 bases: TGCGCCAGCAGTAGGACAAACTATGGCTACACCTTC.

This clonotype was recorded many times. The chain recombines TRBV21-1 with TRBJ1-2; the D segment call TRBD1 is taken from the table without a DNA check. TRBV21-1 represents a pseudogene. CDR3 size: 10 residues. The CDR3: CASSIKGGVF. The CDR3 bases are TGTGCCAGCAGCATCAAAGGGGGGGTCTTC.